The clone carrying this TCR beta chain was counted between two and nine times. Its antigen is currently unknown. The CDR3 extends over 14 amino acids. Trimming shortened V by 6 bases and J by 6 bases, and 15 bases separated the two germline ends. Per germline, CDR1 MNHEY and CDR2 SMNVEV (reference sequence). Preparation of the TCRbeta library used unique molecular identifiers. MiXCR was run by TCRdb on the PCR reads, yielding one entry per CDR3 protein. The sample includes fewer than 1 million distinct CDR3 sequences, 16% of them seen just once. The data were taken from a study of T-cell reconstitution after alpha-beta-depleted transplantation in children. The study, taken as a whole, reports: T-cell counts and diversity at one year post-transplant came mainly from newly produced T cells. Several hundred expanded graft clones reportedly supplied alpha-beta T cells about two months after transplant.

Sample: PBMCs, mostly from graft donor cells, taken 360 days after TCRalphabeta/CD19-depleted stem cell transplant. J is TRBJ1-5 and V is TRBV27; D perhaps matches TRBD1 (6 bases). The origin of this receptor is a male patient under 18 who had a stem cell transplant for acute lymphoblastic leukemia, so the T cells may come from the graft donor. The CDR3 spells CASRFMGAGQPQHF. CDR3 nucleotide sequence: TGTGCCAGCAGGTTTATGGGGGCGGGTCAGCCCCAGCATTTT.